This T cell receptor beta chain originates from a study of cytomegalovirus exposure and HLA in healthy donors. With respect to this clone: No antigen is known for it.

General study points: Earlier results showed most TCR beta V segments being productive about 87% or about 30% of the time.

Primers included in the PCR were 60 Vbeta and 13 Jbeta primers. The repertoire was sequenced with immunoSEQ multiplex PCR; TCRdb's copy has only in-frame clones and lacks some. The table has about 160,000 clones, 60% to 80% seen once. The CDR3 length is 15 residues. Between the trimmed V and J ends, which lost 5 bases and 2 bases, there was a span of 15 bases. Germline CDR1 and CDR2: MDHEN and SYDVKM. V is TRBV28 and J is TRBJ2-5; D is possibly TRBD1 (6 bases). The sequenced sample consisted of PBMCs. The receptor was isolated from a woman in her fifties or sixties in good health and CMV-seropositive. The chain's CDR3 is CASSVTGFPQETQYF. The DNA of the CDR3 is TGTGCCAGCAGTGTTACAGGGTTTCCGCAAGAGACCCAGTACTTC.